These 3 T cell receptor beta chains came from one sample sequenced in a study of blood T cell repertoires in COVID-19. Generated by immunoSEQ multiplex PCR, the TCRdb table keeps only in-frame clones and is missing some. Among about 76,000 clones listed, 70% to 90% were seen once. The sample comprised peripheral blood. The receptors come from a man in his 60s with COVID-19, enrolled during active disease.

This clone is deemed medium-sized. The DNA for the CDR3 is TGTGCCAGCTCCGTAGGACTAGCGGGAGCGCAGTCCGGGGAGCTGTTTTTT. Translated, it gives CASSVGLAGAQSGELFF. The V call is TRBV13, the J call TRBJ2-2; 13 bases map to TRBD2. Germline CDR1 reads PRHDT; CDR2 reads FYEKMQ (reference sequence). The CDR3 runs to 17 residues. The V gene end was trimmed by 8 bases and the J gene end by 6 bases; junction bases not matched to a gene: 12.

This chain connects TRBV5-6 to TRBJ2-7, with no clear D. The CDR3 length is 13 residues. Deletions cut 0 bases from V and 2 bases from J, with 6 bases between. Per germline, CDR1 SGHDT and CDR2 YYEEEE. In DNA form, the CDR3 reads TGTGCCAGCAGCTTGGACAGCCCCTACGAGCAGTACTTC. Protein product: CASSLDSPYEQYF.

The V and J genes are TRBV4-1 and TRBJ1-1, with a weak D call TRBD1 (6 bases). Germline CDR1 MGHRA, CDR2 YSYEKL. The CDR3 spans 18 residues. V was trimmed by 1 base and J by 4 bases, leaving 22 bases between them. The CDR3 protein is CASSQVWARGSPLTEAFF. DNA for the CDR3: TGCGCCAGCAGCCAAGTATGGGCCAGGGGAAGCCCACTCACTGAAGCTTTCTTT.